These 29 T cell receptor beta chains came from one sample sequenced in a study of control samples from healthy donors and cancer patients. Some clones are missing from TCRdb's copy, which holds only in-frame ones; the method was immunoSEQ multiplex PCR. This sample yields about 110,000 clones, of which over 75% are seen a single time; 4% to 4.5% belongs to the top ten. Sequences were obtained from blood. The origin of the receptors is a human donor in good health. The donor label of this sample is uncertain.

CDR3 region: CASSPDGSSGNTIYF. CDR3 DNA: TGTGCCAGCAGCCCGGACGGTTCCTCTGGAAACACCATATATTTT. The chain uses TRBV3-1 (or the pseudogene TRBV3-2) and TRBJ1-3; D unresolved. CDR1 LGHDT and CDR2 YNNKEL come from the germline V gene (reference sequence). CDR3 length equals 15 residues. Deletions cut 4 bases from V and 0 bases from J, with 10 bases between.

The chain recombines TRBV3-1 (or the pseudogene TRBV3-2) with TRBJ1-2; D is unclear. This CDR3 has 14 residues. Trimming pared 3 bases from V and 0 bases from J, leaving 8 bases between. Germline assignment: CDR1 LGHDT and CDR2 YNNKEL (reference sequence). The CDR3 loop is CASSQGTSNYGYTF. The CDR3 nucleotides read TGTGCCAGCAGCCAGGGCACCTCTAACTATGGCTACACCTTC.

The rearrangement links TRBV19 to TRBJ2-5; weak D call: TRBD1 (6 bases). Per the germline V gene, CDR1 is LNHDA and CDR2 is SQIVND (reference sequence). Trimming removed 6 bases from V and 3 bases from J, with 11 bases in between. There are 13 residues in the CDR3. The CDR3 reads CASRESGEETQYF. The CDR3 DNA is TGTGCCAGTAGAGAATCAGGGGAAGAGACCCAGTACTTC.

The chain combines TRBV5-6 with TRBJ2-3; 8 bases line up with TRBD1. Germline CDR1 is SGHDT and CDR2 is YYEEEE. The V segment lost 4 bases and the J segment 5 bases; nucleotides outside the gene matches: 6. This CDR3 has 14 amino acids. CDR3 protein: CASSIRQGIDTQYF. CDR3 bases: TGTGCCAGCAGCATCCGACAGGGGATAGATACGCAGTATTTT. The full variable domain, completed using reference TRBV5-6 and TRBJ2-3, is DAGVTQSPTHLIKTRGQQVTLRCSPKSGHDTVSWYQQALGQGPQFIFQYYEEEERQRGNFPDRFSGHQFPNYSSELNVNALLLGDSALYLCASSIRQGIDTQYFGPGTRLTVL.

The chain couples TRBV15 to TRBJ1-5, with D maybe TRBD1 (5 bases). There are 15 residues in the CDR3. Trimming took off 0 bases at V and 1 base at J, with 7 bases between the two ends. Germline values: CDR1 LNHNV, CDR2 YYDKDF (reference sequence). The CDR3 region is CATSRDKGSNQPQHF. The CDR3 nucleotides read TGTGCCACCAGCAGAGATAAGGGGAGCAATCAGCCCCAGCATTTT.

This clone is a singleton in its sample. This chain links TRBV2 with TRBJ1-2; D is uncertain. The CDR3 sequence is 14 residues long. The germline V gene has CDR1 SNHLY and CDR2 FYNNEI. The V and J ends lost 4 bases and 6 bases respectively, with 15 bases between them. The CDR3 here is CASSVGPTVDGYTF. Written as DNA, the CDR3 is TGTGCCAGCAGTGTTGGGCCGACTGTAGATGGCTACACCTTC.

V gene TRBV11-2 combines with J gene TRBJ1-1; D not resolved. The V gene lost 2 bases and the J gene lost 0 bases, with 10 bases spanning the gap. The V gene's germline CDR1 is SGHAT and CDR2 FQNNGV. There are 15 residues in the CDR3. CDR3 sequence (DNA): TGTGCCAGCAGCTTATATCCCGGAATGAACACTGAAGCTTTCTTT. Translation gives CASSLYPGMNTEAFF.

V is TRBV14 and J is TRBJ2-7; 10 nucleotides line up with TRBD1. Germline values: CDR1 SGHDN, CDR2 FVKESK. CDR3 size: 13 residues. The V gene end was trimmed by 1 base and the J gene end by 6 bases; junction bases not matched to a gene: 0. The CDR3 DNA is TGTGCCAGCAGCCAAGGGACAGGGGGCGAGCAGTACTTC. Its protein product is CASSQGTGGEQYF.

The chain joins TRBV5-1 to TRBJ1-1; no reliable D call. Trimming removed 2 bases at V and 8 bases at J, with 10 bases between. Germline CDR1 is SGHRS and CDR2 is YFSETQ. This CDR3 is built from 12 residues. CDR3 region: CASSFSVGEAFF. The CDR3 nucleotides read TGCGCCAGCAGCTTCTCGGTGGGCGAAGCTTTCTTT.

The chain recombines TRBV18 with TRBJ1-1; TRBD1 agrees at 7 bases. The germline CDR1 and CDR2 sequences are KGHSH and LQKENI. The length of the CDR3 is 14 residues. V shed 3 bases, J shed 4 bases, and the junction held 5 bases outside the gene matches. The CDR3 is CASSPRQGGTEAFF. CDR3 sequence (DNA): TGTGCCAGCTCACCGCGACAGGGAGGCACTGAAGCTTTCTTT. Based on the CDR3 plus reference TRBV18 and TRBJ1-1, the full variable domain is NAGVMQNPRHLVRRRGQEARLRCSPMKGHSHVYWYRQLPEEGLKFMVYLQKENIIDESGMPKERFSAEFPKEGPSILRIQQVVRGDSAAYFCASSPRQGGTEAFFGQGTRLTVV.

The chain links TRBV6-5 to TRBJ2-1, with D perhaps matching TRBD2 (7 bases). The ends were cut back, 4 bases at V and 10 bases at J, with 20 bases in the middle. CDR3 length: 15 residues. CDR1 is MNHEY, CDR2 SVGAGI, per germline. The DNA of the CDR3 is TGTGCCAGCAGTTCCCAGGGCGGGGGCGTGTTCGAGCAGTTCTTC. Translated: CASSSQGGGVFEQFF.

The chain couples TRBV6-4 to TRBJ1-2; D not certain. The V gene's germline CDR1 is MRHNA and CDR2 SNTAGT. This CDR3 comprises 16 residues. The V end lost 3 bases, the J end lost 4 bases, and 18 bases lay between the germline ends. CDR3 coding DNA: TGTGCCAGCAGTGAAGGGCGGGCAGGATATAGCTATGGCTACACCTTC. Encoded protein: CASSEGRAGYSYGYTF.

This clone has only one observation. The J gene is TRBJ2-2, the V gene TRBV15; D may be TRBD1 or TRBD2 (5 bases each). CDR3 size: 15 residues. Looked up from germline, CDR1 is LNHNV and CDR2 is YYDKDF (reference sequence). The V gene lost 5 bases and the J gene lost 1 base, with 11 bases spanning the gap. CDR3 sequence (DNA): TGTGCCACCAGCGTGGGGGTGGAGAACACCGGGGAGCTGTTTTTT. Translated, it gives CATSVGVENTGELFF.

The genes are TRBV7-2 and TRBJ2-4; 7 bases line up with TRBD1. The V and J ends lost 5 bases and 0 bases, in that order; junction bases with no gene match: 7. The CDR3 is made up of 16 amino acids. Germline V gene lookup returns CDR1 SGHTA and CDR2 FQGNSA. The CDR3 DNA reads TGTGCCAGCAGCCGGGGACAGTTACTAGCCAAAAACATTCAGTACTTC. Its translation is CASSRGQLLAKNIQYF.

The V call is TRBV29-1, the J call TRBJ1-1; D gene unclear. The germline CDR1 and CDR2 sequences are SQVTM and ANQGSEA. Trimming removed 4 bases at V and 3 bases at J, with 12 bases between. The CDR3 is 13 residues long. CDR3 loop: CSVVLREDTEAFF. The CDR3 DNA follows: TGCAGCGTTGTTTTACGGGAGGACACTGAAGCTTTCTTT.

V and J are TRBV3-1 (or the pseudogene TRBV3-2) and TRBJ1-2, with D uncertain. The CDR3 loop spans 13 amino acids. The V end was cut by 4 bases, the J end by 6 bases, with 12 bases between. Germline V gene sequence: CDR1 LGHDT, CDR2 YNNKEL (reference sequence). The CDR3 DNA reads TGTGCCAGCAGCCCGACCTTTAATAATGGCTACACCTTC. Encoded protein: CASSPTFNNGYTF.

The V and J genes are TRBV24-1 and TRBJ2-5; D tentatively fits TRBD1 or TRBD2 (6 bases each). The CDR3 is made up of 15 amino acids. Trimming left V 0 bases short and J 4 bases short, with 11 bases between. CDR1 is KGHDR and CDR2 is SFDVKD in the germline V gene. The CDR3 spells CATSDLPGAGETQYF. The CDR3 DNA sequence: TGTGCCACCAGTGATTTGCCGGGGGCGGGAGAGACCCAGTACTTC.

This chain joins TRBV3-1 (or the pseudogene TRBV3-2) and TRBJ2-7; D unclear. Trimming left V 0 bases short and J 1 base short, with 7 bases between. The CDR3 runs to 14 residues. Germline assignment: CDR1 LGHDT and CDR2 YNNKEL (reference sequence). The CDR3 sequence is CASSQEDLSYEQYF. The DNA of the CDR3 is TGTGCCAGCAGCCAAGAAGACTTGTCCTACGAGCAGTACTTC.

The gene calls are TRBV24-1 and TRBJ1-4; possibly TRBD1 for D (5 bases). Germline V CDR1 and CDR2: KGHDR, SFDVKD. CDR3 length: 12 residues. The germline V and J ends were trimmed by 6 bases and 7 bases, with 8 bases remaining between them. CDR3 in amino acids: CATSSTGEKLFF. The CDR3 DNA reads TGTGCCACCAGTTCCACAGGTGAAAAACTGTTTTTT.

The gene calls are TRBV6-6 and TRBJ2-5, with TRBD2 matching over 7 bases. V gave up 7 bases and J gave up 5 bases; unmatched junction bases: 4. The CDR3 has 12 residues. In germline, CDR1 is MNHNY, CDR2 SVGAGI (reference sequence). CDR3 protein: CASTYGGETQYF. The DNA of the CDR3 is TGTGCCAGCACCTACGGGGGGGAGACCCAGTACTTC.

The chain carries TRBV5-1 and TRBJ1-4; 8 bases are a match to TRBD1. The CDR3 runs 15 residues. From germline, CDR1 is SGHRS and CDR2 YFSETQ. Unmatched junction bases numbered 11, after V lost 0 bases and J lost 13 bases. CDR3 sequence reads: CASSLGQGAPEGLFF. Written as DNA, the CDR3 is TGCGCCAGCAGCTTGGGGCAGGGGGCCCCGGAGGGACTGTTTTTT.

The V and J genes are TRBV10-3 and TRBJ2-3; 11 bases are shared with TRBD2. J lost 1 base, V lost 5 bases, and 2 bases had no gene match. This CDR3 is 15 amino acids long. Germline V gene sequence: CDR1 ENHRY, CDR2 SYGVKD. CDR3 coding DNA: TGTGCCATCAGTTTAGCGGGGGGGGGCACAGATACGCAGTATTTT. Amino acids: CAISLAGGGTDTQYF.

This chain links TRBV13 with TRBJ1-2; 8 bases map to TRBD1. Losses at the gene ends were 5 bases for V and 8 bases for J; bases not matched to a gene: 7. CDR1 and CDR2 from the germline V gene are PRHDT and FYEKMQ (reference sequence). The CDR3 totals 13 residues. The CDR3 DNA sequence: TGTGCCAGCAGCCGGGGGACAGGTCTCGGCTACACCTTC. Its protein is CASSRGTGLGYTF.

The CDR3 nucleotides read TGTGCCAGCAGTTTATGGGGAAATCAGCCCCAGCATTTT. This sequence encodes CASSLWGNQPQHF. The V and J genes are TRBV27 and TRBJ1-5; the D is unclear. There are 13 residues in the CDR3. V was pared by 1 base and J by 4 bases, with 5 bases between. Germline V gives CDR1 MNHEY, CDR2 SMNVEV (reference sequence).

The gene calls are TRBV5-4 and TRBJ2-7; TRBD2 agrees at 10 bases. Germline assignment: CDR1 SGHNT and CDR2 YYREEE (reference sequence). The V gene end was trimmed by 0 bases and the J gene end by 2 bases; junction bases not matched to a gene: 5. The CDR3 length is 16 residues. This CDR3 reads CASSLAELAGTYEQYV. CDR3 nucleotides: TGTGCCAGCAGCTTGGCCGAACTAGCGGGGACCTACGAGCAGTACGTC.

This clone was counted a single time. The CDR3 region is CASSLGGTLYF. CDR3 nucleotides: TGTGCCAGCAGTTTGGGAGGGACCCTATATTTT. This sequence joins TRBV12-3 or TRBV12-4 and TRBJ1-3, with a tentative D call TRBD1 (5 bases). Deletions cut 3 bases from V and 14 bases from J, with 11 bases between. This CDR3 spans 11 amino acids.

The chain links TRBV7-2 to TRBJ1-2; D gene unclear. V was pared by 1 base and J by 3 bases, with 6 bases between. Germline V CDR1 and CDR2: SGHTA, FQGNSA. This CDR3 has 13 amino acids. The CDR3 region is CASSLVGDYGYTF. CDR3 nucleotide sequence: TGTGCCAGCAGCTTAGTAGGCGACTATGGCTACACCTTC. Using reference TRBV7-2 and TRBJ1-2 for the parts outside the CDR3, the full variable domain is GAGVSQSPSNKVTEKGKDVELRCDPISGHTALYWYRQSLGQGLEFLIYFQGNSAPDKSGLPSDRFSAERTGGSVSTLTIQRTQQEDSAVYLCASSLVGDYGYTFGSGTRLTVV.

This chain uses TRBV2 with TRBJ2-7; 7 bases fit TRBD2. CDR3 length: 11 residues. V was pared by 6 bases and J by 8 bases, with 4 bases of the junction left unmatched. CDR1 is SNHLY and CDR2 is FYNNEI in the germline V gene. The CDR3 reads CASRGGTKQYV. CDR3 bases: TGTGCCAGCAGGGGGGGGACGAAGCAGTACGTC.

V and J are TRBV6-5 and TRBJ2-7; 10 bases are a match to TRBD1. The J segment lost 6 bases and the V segment lost 6 bases, leaving 8 bases of the junction unmatched. The length of the CDR3 is 14 residues. CDR1 and CDR2 (germline): MNHEY, SVGAGI. As DNA, the CDR3 is TGTGCCAGCAGCCTACTGACAGGGGGCGGCGAGCAGTACTTC. Its protein is CASSLLTGGGEQYF.